These 16 T cell receptor beta chains originate from one sample sequenced in a study of CXCR3-negative and CXCR3-positive naive CD8 T cells. 5' RACE that incorporated UMI labels was used to prepare the TRB cDNA libraries. TCRdb re-called the 5' RACE reads, yielding one record per CDR3 amino acid sequence without DNA. Its table records under 70,000 distinct CDR3 sequences. Sequenced: memory CD8+ T cells from blood. The receptors were gathered from a human donor in good health. Some clones in this sample may be carry-over from other donors' samples.

The chain carries TRBV6-6 and TRBJ2-3; the TCRdb D gene call, TRBD1, has no DNA to confirm it. Germline CDR1 MNHNY, CDR2 SVGAGI (reference sequence). CDR3 length: 15 residues. The CDR3 region is CASSYRGPETDTQYF.

The V gene is TRBV29-1, the J gene TRBJ2-7; TCRdb designates TRBD1, a call that cannot be tested without DNA. The germline CDR1 and CDR2 sequences are SQVTM and ANQGSEA. The CDR3 is 14 amino acids. CDR3 in amino acids: CSVSGGLSTYEQYF.

The chain has TRBV5-6 and TRBJ2-7; no DNA is available, so the TRBD1 call from TCRdb remains unchecked. The CDR3 has 15 amino acids. Germline V gene sequence: CDR1 SGHDT, CDR2 YYEEEE. The CDR3 loop is CASSFTGGMIYEQYF.

CDR3 residues: CASRAGRTDTQYF. This chain connects TRBV2 to TRBJ2-3; lacking DNA, the TRBD2 call made by TCRdb goes unchecked. CDR3 size: 13 residues. The germline V gene encodes CDR1 SNHLY and CDR2 FYNNEI.

The chain has TRBV6-5 and TRBJ2-2; with no DNA, the TCRdb D assignment of TRBD1 cannot be verified. The CDR3 consists of 16 residues. The V gene's germline CDR1 is MNHEY and CDR2 SVGAGI. This CDR3 reads CASSPSPAQVTGELFF.

The chain couples TRBV15 to TRBJ1-4; the D gene TCRdb calls, TRBD1, cannot be checked with no DNA. The CDR3 is 13 residues long. CDR1 is LNHNV, CDR2 YYDKDF, per germline (reference sequence). CDR3 region: CATPGSAPGWLFF.

This clonotype counts as medium-sized (0.01 to 0.1%) by frequency. The V and J genes are TRBV5-6 and TRBJ2-1; TCRdb's D call of TRBD1 is untestable without DNA. This CDR3 has 16 amino acids. Germline V gives CDR1 SGHDT, CDR2 YYEEEE. This CDR3 reads CASSWTAGASYNEQFF.

The chain carries TRBV7-9 and TRBJ1-1. The CDR3 is made up of 13 amino acids. CDR1 is SEHNR, CDR2 FQNEAQ, per germline (reference sequence). The CDR3 sequence: CASSLQWDTEAFF.

The rearrangement links TRBV11-3 to TRBJ2-1; lacking DNA, the TRBD1 call made by TCRdb goes unchecked. The CDR3 has 14 amino acids. CDR1 and CDR2 from the germline V gene are SGHNT and YENEEA. CDR3 loop: CASSLPDRVGEQFF.

V usage is TRBV2 and J usage is TRBJ2-7; TCRdb proposes TRBD1, but this gene call is untestable without DNA. This CDR3 has 14 residues. Germline CDR1 reads SNHLY; CDR2 reads FYNNEI. This CDR3 reads CASLPTGVRDEKYF.

The V gene is TRBV5-1, the J gene TRBJ1-1. The CDR3 loop spans 14 amino acids. Germline V CDR1 and CDR2: SGHRS, YFSETQ. CDR3 sequence reads: CASSWTSGNTEAFF.

This chain's CDR3 is CASSESSGGEQYF. The chain carries TRBV9 and TRBJ2-7. The CDR3 loop spans 13 amino acids. CDR1 SGDLS and CDR2 YYNGEE come from the germline V gene.

J is TRBJ2-1 and V is TRBV13; TCRdb lists TRBD1, though no DNA is available to test this call. Germline V gene data show CDR1 as PRHDT and CDR2 as FYEKMQ (reference sequence). CDR3 size: 14 residues. CDR3 protein: CASSLPGTGLEQFF.

This chain connects TRBV7-9 to TRBJ2-5; TCRdb calls TRBD1, which cannot be checked without DNA. Germline lookup yields CDR1 SEHNR and CDR2 FQNEAQ (reference sequence). The CDR3 is made up of 16 amino acids. CDR3 in amino acids: CASSPTGTRNQLTQYF. Supplemented by reference TRBV7-9 and TRBJ2-5, the full variable domain reads DTGVSQNPRHKITKRGQNVTFRCDPISEHNRLYWYRQTLGQGPEFLTYFQNEAQLEKSRLLSDRFSAERPKGSFSTLEIQRTEQGDSAMYLCASSPTGTRNQLTQYFGPGTRLLVL.

The V gene is TRBV20-1, the J gene TRBJ2-3; TCRdb designates TRBD2, a call that cannot be tested without DNA. CDR1 and CDR2 (germline): DFQATT, SNEGSKA (reference sequence). CDR3 size: 15 residues. CDR3: CSARTSGREADTQYF.

The CDR3 spells CASAHDAYEQYF. The chain recombines TRBV6-5 with TRBJ2-7. The germline V gene has CDR1 MNHEY and CDR2 SVGAGI. This CDR3 comprises 12 residues.